This T cell receptor (beta chain) was sequenced during a study of shared clonotypes between healthy human individuals. Looked up from germline, CDR1 is SGHDN and CDR2 is FVKESK. This CDR3 has 13 residues. V lost 4 bases and J lost 6, with 12 bases in between. Method: immunoSEQ multiplex PCR; TCRdb's copy keeps in-frame clones and lacks some. The table includes 2 million to 3 million clones, approximately 94% detected once. In its sample, this clone was seen once. Its antigen is not identified. Study-level results: It was the non-shared clonotypes that had lower generation probabilities than clonotypes shared by all four donors.

This receptor was identified in a man between 18 and 29 years old in good health. The chain couples TRBV14 to TRBJ1-2, with a weak D call TRBD1 (6 bases). The sequencing sample was made of naive CD4+ T cells sorted from blood. Subset: CD45RA+ positively selected. The CDR3 sequence: CASSPRQADGYTF. In nucleotides, the CDR3 is TGTGCCAGCAGCCCACGACAGGCGGATGGCTACACCTTC.